Below, 25 T cell receptor beta chains from the same sample are listed, as sequenced in a study of shared clonotypes between healthy human individuals. The table came from immunoSEQ multiplex PCR; TCRdb's copy has only in-frame clones and leaves some out. In the table there are over 850,000 clones, 75% to 85% of which are singletons. Sequencing input: memory CD4+ T cells from PBMCs. Subset of the sample: CD45RA-negative fraction. The receptors stem from a young man in good health. Some clones in this sample may be carry-over from other donors' samples.

The rearrangement uses TRBV29-1 and TRBJ2-3; 13 bases match TRBD2. Germline-derived CDR1 and CDR2 are SQVTM and ANQGSEA. V lost 5 bases, J lost 0 bases, and 11 bases stayed unmatched. The CDR3 consists of 18 residues. Here the CDR3 reads CSVRRTSGRIRSTDTQYF. The CDR3 nucleotides are TGCAGCGTTAGGAGGACTAGCGGGAGAATCAGAAGCACAGATACGCAGTATTTT.

The count of this clone is one. This chain links TRBV7-9 with TRBJ2-7, with 15 positions matching TRBD2. V shed 5 bases, J shed 4 bases, and the junction held 3 bases outside the gene matches. The CDR3 consists of 15 residues. The V gene's germline CDR1 is SEHNR and CDR2 FQNEAQ (reference sequence). CDR3 sequence reads: CASSTGLAGGYEQYF. CDR3 DNA: TGTGCCAGCAGCACCGGACTAGCGGGAGGGTACGAGCAGTACTTC. Full variable domain (missing parts from reference TRBV7-9 and TRBJ2-7): DTGVSQNPRHKITKRGQNVTFRCDPISEHNRLYWYRQTLGQGPEFLTYFQNEAQLEKSRLLSDRFSAERPKGSFSTLEIQRTEQGDSAMYLCASSTGLAGGYEQYFGPGTRLTVT.

The J gene is TRBJ2-7, the V gene TRBV10-2; a possible D gene is TRBD1 (5 bases). The CDR3 is 11 amino acids. Germline CDR1 and CDR2: WSHSY and SAAADI. Between the trimmed V and J ends, which lost 4 bases and 11 bases, there was a span of 12 bases. CDR3 coding DNA: TGCGCCAGCAGTGTCATAGGGGTTAAGTACTTC. This translates into CASSVIGVKYF.

This CDR3 is CASRPLAKNIQYF. The CDR3, as DNA: TGTGCCAGCAGACCACTAGCCAAAAACATTCAGTACTTC. This sequence joins TRBV6-5 and TRBJ2-4, with unresolved D. Trimming pared 6 bases from V and 0 bases from J, leaving 6 bases between. This CDR3 comprises 13 residues. Germline CDR1 reads MNHEY; CDR2 reads SVGAGI.

This CDR3 is CASSIPRAANEQFF. CDR3 nucleotides: TGTGCCAGCAGTATCCCCAGGGCGGCCAATGAGCAGTTCTTC. This rearrangement joins TRBV2 to TRBJ2-1; a weak D match, TRBD1 (5 bases). The length of the CDR3 is 14 residues. The V end lost 5 bases, the J end lost 6 bases, and 14 bases lay between the germline ends. CDR1 and CDR2 from the germline V gene are SNHLY and FYNNEI.

The V and J genes are TRBV4-1 and TRBJ1-5; 8 bases fit TRBD1. The length of the CDR3 is 14 residues. V gave up 3 bases and J gave up 9 bases; unmatched junction bases: 7. Germline-derived CDR1 and CDR2 are MGHRA and YSYEKL. CDR3 loop: CASSQATGDWPQHF. CDR3 DNA: TGCGCCAGCAGCCAGGCGACAGGGGATTGGCCCCAGCATTTT.

This chain connects TRBV19 to TRBJ2-2; 9 bases align to TRBD1. CDR3 length: 14 residues. With V trimmed by 6 bases and J by 3 bases, 2 bases remained unmatched. Germline V gene lookup returns CDR1 LNHDA and CDR2 SQIVND (reference sequence). The CDR3 DNA reads as TGTGCCAGTAGGAGGACAGGGGACACCGGGGAGCTGTTTTTT. As protein: CASRRTGDTGELFF.

The chain employs TRBV7-3 and TRBJ2-2; D may be TRBD1 or TRBD2 (6 bases each). The CDR3 runs to 12 residues. The germline V and J ends were trimmed by 5 bases and 6 bases, with 7 bases remaining between them. CDR1 is SGHTA and CDR2 is FQGTGA in the germline V gene. The CDR3 sequence: CASSRGPGELFF. The CDR3 DNA reads TGTGCCAGCAGCCGGGGGCCCGGGGAGCTGTTTTTT.

The J gene is TRBJ1-2, the V gene TRBV4-2, with 7 bases aligning to TRBD1. The J segment lost 3 bases and the V segment lost 1 base, leaving 8 bases of the junction unmatched. Germline V lookup: CDR1 LGHNA, CDR2 YNFKEQ. The CDR3 has 16 amino acids. In DNA form, the CDR3 reads TGTGCCAGCAGCCAAGTTCACCCAGGGGGGTACTATGGCTACACCTTC. Its protein product is CASSQVHPGGYYGYTF.

V gene TRBV5-1 combines with J gene TRBJ2-3; 10 bases map to TRBD2. From germline, CDR1 is SGHRS and CDR2 YFSETQ. The CDR3 totals 18 residues. V was clipped by 4 bases and J by 6 bases; unmatched bases: 17. The CDR3 loop is CASSTRGLAELPGDTQYF. The CDR3 DNA reads as TGCGCCAGCAGCACCAGAGGACTAGCGGAACTGCCCGGGGATACGCAGTATTTT.

The chain couples TRBV4-3 to TRBJ2-1; 10 nucleotides align to TRBD2. The CDR3 is 16 amino acids. CDR1 is LGHNA and CDR2 is YSLEER in the germline V gene. V dropped 0 bases and J dropped 4; count of bases not matched to a gene: 3. In DNA, the CDR3 is TGCGCCAGCAGCCAAGAACTGACTAGCGGGTACAATGAGCAGTTCTTC. This encodes CASSQELTSGYNEQFF.

CDR3: CASSPGPGTQYF. The CDR3 bases are TGTGCCAGCAGCCCCGGACCGGGTACGCAGTATTTT. V is TRBV11-2 and J is TRBJ2-3; D remains unclear. The germline gives CDR1 SGHAT, CDR2 FQNNGV. The CDR3 has 12 amino acids. Trimming pared 5 bases from V and 8 bases from J, leaving 11 bases between.

The chain employs TRBV19 and TRBJ2-7, with TRBD2 identical over 7 bases. Germline-derived CDR1 and CDR2 are LNHDA and SQIVND (reference sequence). The CDR3 is made up of 14 amino acids. After removal of 5 bases from V and 0 bases from J, the junction contained 4 bases not matched to a gene. CDR3 coding DNA: TGTGCCAGTAGTCAGCTAGCGGACTCCTACGAGCAGTACTTC. Its translation: CASSQLADSYEQYF.

The V call is TRBV11-2, the J call TRBJ1-4; D is perhaps TRBD1 (5 bases). Trimming cost V 8 bases and J 8 bases, with 21 bases left between them. The length of the CDR3 is 15 residues. Germline CDR1 reads SGHAT; CDR2 reads FQNNGV. For the CDR3, the DNA is TGTGCCAGCGCCCCTTCTTTGGGGCGGGAGGAAAAACTGTTTTTT. Amino acid sequence: CASAPSLGREEKLFF.

Regarding this clone: The sample has other DNA sequences that encode this CDR3 too. V and J are TRBV5-1 and TRBJ2-3; D perhaps matches TRBD2 (6 bases). The CDR3 is 15 residues long. Trimming pared 0 bases from V and 0 bases from J, leaving 8 bases between. Per the germline V gene, CDR1 is SGHRS and CDR2 is YFSETQ. CDR3 region: CASSLGLVSTDTQYF. CDR3 coding DNA: TGCGCCAGCAGCTTGGGACTAGTTAGCACAGATACGCAGTATTTT.

Only a few counts were recorded for this clone. The V and J genes are TRBV14 and TRBJ2-2; D unresolved. The germline CDR1 and CDR2 sequences are SGHDN and FVKESK. Deletions cut 1 base from V and 3 bases from J, with 6 bases between. The CDR3 consists of 14 residues. The CDR3 DNA reads TGTGCCAGCAGCCAAGGAAAGTACACCGGGGAGCTGTTTTTT. This gives the protein CASSQGKYTGELFF.

V gene TRBV5-4 combines with J gene TRBJ2-2; 7 positions agree with TRBD2. Germline V gene lookup returns CDR1 SGHNT and CDR2 YYREEE (reference sequence). After removal of 5 bases from V and 1 base from J, the junction contained 2 bases not matched to a gene. This CDR3 contains 14 residues. CDR3 residues: CASRLAENTGELFF. The CDR3 DNA reads TGTGCCAGCAGGCTAGCGGAGAACACCGGGGAGCTGTTTTTT.

This clone was seen a handful of times. The rearrangement joins TRBV4-1 to TRBJ2-1, with 9 bases lining up with TRBD2. The germline V gene has CDR1 MGHRA and CDR2 YSYEKL. This CDR3 region has 16 residues. V shed 1 base and J 8 bases; nucleotides not matched to a gene: 9. The CDR3: CASSQVVSSGMDEQFF. CDR3 coding DNA: TGCGCCAGCAGCCAAGTAGTCTCTAGCGGGATGGATGAGCAGTTCTTC.

This clone turned up a few times. This sample also contains other DNA sequences that code for the same CDR3. The chain links TRBV2 to TRBJ2-2; no clear D. Trimming took 2 bases from V and 5 from J, leaving 6 bases between them. The V gene's germline CDR1 is SNHLY and CDR2 FYNNEI. CDR3 length: 13 amino acids. The CDR3 nucleotides are TGTGCCAGCAGTGAATCCAGTACCGGGGAGCTGTTTTTT. The encoded protein is CASSESSTGELFF.

This chain links TRBV30 with TRBJ1-1; 7 nucleotides align to TRBD1. The CDR3 sequence is 16 residues long. V trimming: 3 bases; J trimming: 1 base; junction bases outside the gene matches: 11. The V gene's germline CDR1 is GTSNPN and CDR2 SVGIG (reference sequence). Here the CDR3 reads CAWSPWEAGGNTEAFF. CDR3 in DNA: TGTGCCTGGAGCCCCTGGGAGGCAGGGGGGAACACTGAAGCTTTCTTT. Full variable domain (missing parts from reference TRBV30 and TRBJ1-1): SQTIHQWPATLVQPVGSPLSLECTVEGTSNPNLYWYRQAAGRGLQLLFYSVGIGQISSEVPQNLSASRPQDRQFILSSKKLLLSDSGFYLCAWSPWEAGGNTEAFFGQGTRLTVV.

The gene calls are TRBV27 and TRBJ2-7; D call uncertain. The germline V and J ends were trimmed by 5 bases and 5 bases, with 19 bases remaining between them. Germline V gene data show CDR1 as MNHEY and CDR2 as SMNVEV (reference sequence). The CDR3 length is 15 residues. The CDR3: CASSNLTQGTHEQYF. Written as DNA, the CDR3 is TGTGCCAGCAGTAACCTCACTCAAGGAACCCACGAGCAGTACTTC.

On this clone: A clone one base away is much larger, so this may be a read error. The rearrangement links TRBV30 to TRBJ1-5; the D gene is possibly TRBD1 (5 bases). The germline gives CDR1 GTSNPN, CDR2 SVGIG (reference sequence). V lost 3 bases and J 7 bases, leaving 22 bases between the germline ends. The CDR3 sequence is 16 residues long. CDR3 protein: CAWRRGGVGKGQPQHF. For the CDR3, the DNA is TGTGCCTGGAGAAGGGGCGGAGTAGGAAAGGGGCAGCCCCAGCATTTT.

On this clone itself: This sample includes further DNA sequences coding for the same CDR3. This chain uses TRBV30 with TRBJ2-5; a weak D match, TRBD1 (8 bases). CDR3 length: 12 residues. Trimming stripped 5 bases from V and 5 bases from J, with 12 bases between. Germline lookup yields CDR1 GTSNPN and CDR2 SVGIG (reference sequence). The CDR3: CAWEQGGETQYF. Written as DNA, the CDR3 is TGTGCCTGGGAACAGGGGGGGGAGACCCAGTACTTC. Filled out from reference TRBV30 and TRBJ2-5, the complete variable domain reads SQTIHQWPATLVQPVGSPLSLECTVEGTSNPNLYWYRQAAGRGLQLLFYSVGIGQISSEVPQNLSASRPQDRQFILSSKKLLLSDSGFYLCAWEQGGETQYFGPGTRLLVL.

This rearrangement joins TRBV19 to TRBJ1-5; D gene unclear. Germline V gene data show CDR1 as LNHDA and CDR2 as SQIVND (reference sequence). Trimming took 2 bases from V and 2 from J, leaving 10 bases between them. The CDR3 spans 15 residues. CDR3 in amino acids: CASSISGSGNQPQHF. CDR3 coding DNA: TGTGCCAGTAGTATATCTGGAAGTGGCAATCAGCCCCAGCATTTT.

The rearrangement joins TRBV2 to TRBJ2-7, with 7 bases matching TRBD2. Germline V gene data show CDR1 as SNHLY and CDR2 as FYNNEI. This CDR3 comprises 11 residues. V gave up 8 bases and J gave up 5 bases; unmatched junction bases: 3. CDR3 sequence (DNA): TGTGCCAGCGGCCGGGGGGACGAGCAGTACTTC. Translation: CASGRGDEQYF. The full variable domain, its missing parts supplied by reference TRBV2 and TRBJ2-7, is EPEVTQTPSHQVTQMGQEVILRCVPISNHLYFYWYRQILGQKVEFLVSFYNNEISEKSEIFDDQFSVERPDGSNFTLKIRSTKLEDSAMYFCASGRGDEQYFGPGTRLTVT.